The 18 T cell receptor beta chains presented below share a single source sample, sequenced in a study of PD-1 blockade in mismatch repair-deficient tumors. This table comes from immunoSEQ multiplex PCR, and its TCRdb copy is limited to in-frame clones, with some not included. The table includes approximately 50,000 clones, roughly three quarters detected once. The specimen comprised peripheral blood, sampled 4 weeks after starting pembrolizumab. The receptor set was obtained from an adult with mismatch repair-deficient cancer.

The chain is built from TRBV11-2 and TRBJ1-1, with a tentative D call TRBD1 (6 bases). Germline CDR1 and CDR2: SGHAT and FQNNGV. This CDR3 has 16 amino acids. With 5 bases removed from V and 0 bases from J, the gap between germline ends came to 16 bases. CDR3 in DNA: TGTGCCAGCAGCCTGAACGCGGACAGCTTGAACACTGAAGCTTTCTTT. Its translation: CASSLNADSLNTEAFF.

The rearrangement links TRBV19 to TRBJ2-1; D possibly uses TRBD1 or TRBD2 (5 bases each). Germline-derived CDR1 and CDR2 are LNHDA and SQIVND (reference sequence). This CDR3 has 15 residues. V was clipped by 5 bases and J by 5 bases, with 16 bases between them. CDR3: CASSPPGRIDNEQFF. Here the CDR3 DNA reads TGTGCCAGTAGTCCACCGGGGCGCATTGACAATGAGCAGTTCTTC.

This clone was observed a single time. The CDR3 loop is CASSPGGGNEQFF. CDR3 DNA: TGTGCCAGCAGTCCGGGGGGTGGGAATGAGCAGTTCTTC. The chain couples TRBV28 to TRBJ2-1; TRBD2 agrees at 7 bases. This CDR3 is 13 amino acids long. The ends lost 5 bases at V and 7 bases at J; junction bases unmatched: 5. The V gene's germline CDR1 is MDHEN and CDR2 SYDVKM.

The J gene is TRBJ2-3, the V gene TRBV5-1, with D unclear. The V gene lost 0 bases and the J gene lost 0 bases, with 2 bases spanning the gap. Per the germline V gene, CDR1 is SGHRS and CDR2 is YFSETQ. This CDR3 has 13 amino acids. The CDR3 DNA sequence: TGCGCCAGCAGCTTGGGCAGCACAGATACGCAGTATTTT. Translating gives CASSLGSTDTQYF.

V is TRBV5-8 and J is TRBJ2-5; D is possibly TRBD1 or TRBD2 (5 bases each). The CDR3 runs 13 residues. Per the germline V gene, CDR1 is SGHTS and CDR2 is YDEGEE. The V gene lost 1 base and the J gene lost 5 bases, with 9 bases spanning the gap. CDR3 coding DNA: TGTGCCAGCAGCTTGTCCAGGGAGGAGACCCAGTACTTC. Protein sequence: CASSLSREETQYF.

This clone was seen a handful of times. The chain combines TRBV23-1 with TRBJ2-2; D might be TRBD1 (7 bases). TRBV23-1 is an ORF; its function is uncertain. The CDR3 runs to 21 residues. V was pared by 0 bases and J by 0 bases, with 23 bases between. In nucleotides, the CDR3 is TGCGCCAGCAGTCAATCGAGGTGCGACAGGGTGGAGGGGTCGAACACCGGGGAGCTGTTTTTT. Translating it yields CASSQSRCDRVEGSNTGELFF.

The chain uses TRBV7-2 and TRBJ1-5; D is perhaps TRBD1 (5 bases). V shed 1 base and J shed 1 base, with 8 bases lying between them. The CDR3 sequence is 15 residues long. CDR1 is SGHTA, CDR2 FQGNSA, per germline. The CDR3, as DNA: TGTGCCAGCAGCTTAGGGGGCTCAAGCAATCAGCCCCAGCATTTT. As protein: CASSLGGSSNQPQHF.

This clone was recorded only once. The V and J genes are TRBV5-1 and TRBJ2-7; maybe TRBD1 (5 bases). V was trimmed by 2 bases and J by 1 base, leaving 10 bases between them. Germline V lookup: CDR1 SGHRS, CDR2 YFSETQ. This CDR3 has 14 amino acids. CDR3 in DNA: TGCGCCAGCAGCTTACAAACAGGATCCTACGAGCAGTACTTC. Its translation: CASSLQTGSYEQYF.

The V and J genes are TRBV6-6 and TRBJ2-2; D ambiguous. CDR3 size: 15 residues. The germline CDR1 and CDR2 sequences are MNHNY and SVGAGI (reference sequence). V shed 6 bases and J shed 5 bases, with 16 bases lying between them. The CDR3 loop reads CASSPELRVTGELFF. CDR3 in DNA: TGTGCCAGCAGCCCCGAACTTAGGGTTACCGGGGAGCTGTTTTTT.

The CDR3 loop reads CASSPRDIQETQYF. CDR3 DNA: TGTGCCAGTAGTCCAAGGGACATTCAAGAGACCCAGTACTTC. The chain joins TRBV19 to TRBJ2-5; a possible D gene is TRBD1 (6 bases). Germline V gene data show CDR1 as LNHDA and CDR2 as SQIVND (reference sequence). Trimming removed 5 bases from V and 2 bases from J, with 12 bases in between. The CDR3 spans 14 residues.

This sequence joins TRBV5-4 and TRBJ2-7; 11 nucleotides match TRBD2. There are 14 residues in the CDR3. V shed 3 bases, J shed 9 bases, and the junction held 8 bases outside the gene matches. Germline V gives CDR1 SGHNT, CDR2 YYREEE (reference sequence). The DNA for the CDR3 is TGTGCCAGCAGCTCTAGGACTAGCGGGCGGGGGCAGTACTTC. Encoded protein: CASSSRTSGRGQYF. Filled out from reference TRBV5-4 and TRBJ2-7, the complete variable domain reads ETGVTQSPTHLIKTRGQQVTLRCSSQSGHNTVSWYQQALGQGPQFIFQYYREEENGRGNFPPRFSGLQFPNYSSELNVNALELDDSALYLCASSSRTSGRGQYFGPGTRLTVT.

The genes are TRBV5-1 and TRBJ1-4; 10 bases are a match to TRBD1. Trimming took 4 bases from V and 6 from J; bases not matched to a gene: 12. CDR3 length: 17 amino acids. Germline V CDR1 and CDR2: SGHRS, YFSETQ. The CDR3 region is CASSRAGQGSRDEKLFF. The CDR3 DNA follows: TGCGCCAGCAGCCGGGCGGGACAGGGGAGTCGAGATGAAAAACTGTTTTTT.

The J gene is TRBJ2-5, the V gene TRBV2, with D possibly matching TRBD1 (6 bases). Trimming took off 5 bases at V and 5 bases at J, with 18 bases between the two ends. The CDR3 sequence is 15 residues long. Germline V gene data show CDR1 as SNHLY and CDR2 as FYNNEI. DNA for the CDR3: TGTGCCAGCAGTACCCACACAGGGTCGGGGGAGACCCAGTACTTC. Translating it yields CASSTHTGSGETQYF.

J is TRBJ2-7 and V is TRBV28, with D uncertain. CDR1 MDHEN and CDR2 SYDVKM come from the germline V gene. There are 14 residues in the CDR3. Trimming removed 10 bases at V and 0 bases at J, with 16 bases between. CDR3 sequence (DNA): TGTGCCACTAAGACCACCCACACCTCCTACGAGCAGTACTTC. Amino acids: CATKTTHTSYEQYF.

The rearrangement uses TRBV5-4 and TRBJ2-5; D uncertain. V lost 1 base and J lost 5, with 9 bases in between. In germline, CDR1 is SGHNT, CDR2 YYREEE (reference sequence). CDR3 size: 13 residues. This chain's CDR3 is CASSLWGMETQYF. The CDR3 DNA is TGTGCCAGCAGCTTGTGGGGAATGGAGACCCAGTACTTC. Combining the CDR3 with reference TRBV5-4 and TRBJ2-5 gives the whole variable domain ETGVTQSPTHLIKTRGQQVTLRCSSQSGHNTVSWYQQALGQGPQFIFQYYREEENGRGNFPPRFSGLQFPNYSSELNVNALELDDSALYLCASSLWGMETQYFGPGTRLLVL.

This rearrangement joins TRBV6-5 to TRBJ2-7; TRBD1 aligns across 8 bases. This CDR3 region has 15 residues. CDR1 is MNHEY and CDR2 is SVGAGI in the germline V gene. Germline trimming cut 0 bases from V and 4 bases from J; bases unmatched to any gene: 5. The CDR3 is CASSYSWTGTYEQYF. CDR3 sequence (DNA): TGTGCCAGCAGTTACTCCTGGACAGGGACTTACGAGCAGTACTTC.

For the CDR3, the DNA is TGTGCTAGTGGTCAAGGGGAACAGGTGGAAAAACTGTTTTTT. It translates to CASGQGEQVEKLFF. The rearrangement joins TRBV12-5 to TRBJ1-4, with D maybe TRBD1 (5 bases). V was clipped by 5 bases and J by 8 bases, with 15 bases between them. The CDR3 totals 14 residues. CDR1 LGHNT and CDR2 FRNRAP come from the germline V gene.

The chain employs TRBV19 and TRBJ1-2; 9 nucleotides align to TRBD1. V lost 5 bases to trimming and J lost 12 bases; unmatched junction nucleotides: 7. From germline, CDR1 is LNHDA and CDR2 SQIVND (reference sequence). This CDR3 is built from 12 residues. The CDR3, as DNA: TGTGCCAGTAGTCTGGACAGGGGTAATCACACCTTC. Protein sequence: CASSLDRGNHTF.